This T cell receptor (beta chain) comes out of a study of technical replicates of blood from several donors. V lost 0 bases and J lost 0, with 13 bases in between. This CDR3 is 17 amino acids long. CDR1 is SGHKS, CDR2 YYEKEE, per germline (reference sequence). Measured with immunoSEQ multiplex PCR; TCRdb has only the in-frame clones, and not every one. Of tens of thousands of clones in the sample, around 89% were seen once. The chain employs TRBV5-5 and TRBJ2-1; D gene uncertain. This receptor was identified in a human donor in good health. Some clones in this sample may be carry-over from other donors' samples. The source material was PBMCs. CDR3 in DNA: TGTGCCAGCAGCTTGGCCCCCCCAGGTGCCTCCTACAATGAGCAGTTCTTC. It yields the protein CASSLAPPGASYNEQFF.